This TCR beta chain was profiled in a study of T cell responses to AZD1222 COVID-19 vaccine. Study-level results: Spike-specific TCR repertoires showed rising breadth and depth after two AZD1222 doses.

Measured with immunoSEQ multiplex PCR; TCRdb has only the in-frame clones, and not every one. The sample includes about 160,000 clones, about 90% of them seen just once. In the case of this clone: The antigen is unknown.

The V segment lost 3 bases and the J segment 4 bases; nucleotides outside the gene matches: 6. Per germline, CDR1 LNHDA and CDR2 SQIVND (reference sequence). The CDR3 has 15 amino acids. The TCR sequence derives from an adult in good health. The genes are TRBV19 and TRBJ1-5; 7 bases align to TRBD1. The sample was peripheral blood, taken on day 0 of AZD1222 vaccination. CDR3 sequence: CASSIEDRTNQPQHF. In DNA, the CDR3 is TGTGCCAGTAGTATCGAGGACAGGACGAATCAGCCCCAGCATTTT.